This entry features one T cell receptor beta chain sequence. Its antigen remains unknown. Germline V lookup: CDR1 MRHNA, CDR2 SNTAGT. This CDR3 contains 15 residues. V gave up 0 bases and J gave up 0 bases, with 8 bases separating them. This record belongs to a study of long-term antiretroviral therapy in people with HIV. They ran version v3.0 of the immunoSEQ assay at survey level. Generated by immunoSEQ multiplex PCR, the TCRdb table keeps only in-frame clones and is missing some. Of roughly 13,000 clones listed, 60% to 80% are singletons. Study results and caveats: Repertoires in HIV (unlike those of controls) had narrower CDR3 length ranges. Post-ART, diversity grew, though it stayed under transplant donor control levels.

This chain uses TRBV6-4 with TRBJ1-2; D not certain. This sequence was found in a woman under 30 with HIV. The sample consisted of unsorted PBMCs, taken 1.3 years after starting antiretroviral therapy. CDR3 sequence: CASSDSAEANYGYTF. The DNA of the CDR3 is TGTGCCAGCAGTGACTCGGCGGAAGCTAACTATGGCTACACCTTC.